The 15 T cell receptor beta chains reported below all come from one sample, sequenced in a study of T cell responses to AZD1222 COVID-19 vaccine. The assay was immunoSEQ multiplex PCR, and TCRdb's table has in-frame clones only and misses some. Of 70,000 to 85,000 clones in the sample, 80% to 90% were seen once. The sample here was peripheral blood, taken 28 days after the second AZD1222 dose. Every receptor here comes from an adult who received the AZD1222 COVID-19 vaccine.

This clone occurred a few times. This sample includes further DNA sequences coding for the same CDR3. The chain is built from TRBV5-1 and TRBJ2-5; D unclear. Trimming removed 0 bases from V and 3 bases from J, with 0 bases in between. Germline V gene sequence: CDR1 SGHRS, CDR2 YFSETQ. The CDR3 contains 11 residues. The CDR3 reads CASSLEETQYF. DNA of the CDR3: TGCGCCAGCAGCTTGGAAGAGACCCAGTACTTC.

The table lists this clone with a few counts. V usage is TRBV4-1 and J usage is TRBJ2-1; the D is unclear. V dropped 0 bases and J dropped 10 bases, with 10 bases sitting between them. Germline lookup yields CDR1 MGHRA and CDR2 YSYEKL. The CDR3 covers 13 residues. CDR3 amino acids: CASSQDPFLEQFF. The CDR3 DNA reads as TGCGCCAGCAGCCAAGACCCTTTTTTAGAGCAGTTCTTC.

In this sample, this clone turned up once. The rearrangement links TRBV6-2 or TRBV6-3 to TRBJ2-7, with TRBD2 matching over 10 bases. The CDR3 consists of 14 residues. J gave up 2 bases and V 5 bases, and 3 bases lay outside the gene matches. The germline V gene has CDR1 MNHEY and CDR2 SVGEGT. CDR3 loop: CASSRTSGTYEQYF. In nucleotides, the CDR3 is TGTGCCAGCAGTCGGACTAGCGGAACCTACGAGCAGTACTTC.

CDR3 nucleotide sequence: TGCGCCAGCAGCGATCAGGAGTATGGCTACACCTTC. Residues: CASSDQEYGYTF. The chain carries TRBV5-1 and TRBJ1-2, with D hard to call. V was cut by 4 bases and J by 5 bases, with 9 bases left in between. From germline, CDR1 is SGHRS and CDR2 YFSETQ. The CDR3 is 12 amino acids.

V and J are TRBV30 and TRBJ2-7; TRBD2 agrees at 15 bases. This CDR3 contains 14 residues. V lost 2 bases, J lost 6 bases, and 2 bases stayed unmatched. Germline CDR1 reads GTSNPN; CDR2 reads SVGIG (reference sequence). The CDR3 reads CAWSRGLAGGEQYF. The CDR3 bases are TGTGCCTGGAGTAGGGGACTAGCGGGAGGCGAGCAGTACTTC.

The V call is TRBV30, the J call TRBJ1-1, with D possibly matching TRBD1 (5 bases). The CDR3 has 15 residues. Germline lookup yields CDR1 GTSNPN and CDR2 SVGIG (reference sequence). V shed 4 bases and J shed 2 bases, with 17 bases lying between them. The CDR3 loop reads CAWTEEDKINTEAFF. The CDR3 DNA follows: TGTGCCTGGACCGAAGAGGACAAAATAAACACTGAAGCTTTCTTT.

V is TRBV11-2 and J is TRBJ2-2; D uncertain. The germline V and J ends were trimmed by 3 bases and 5 bases, with 10 bases remaining between them. The CDR3 extends over 14 amino acids. Germline V CDR1 and CDR2: SGHAT, FQNNGV. The CDR3 DNA sequence: TGTGCCAGCAGCTTGGCTAGTGATACCGGGGAGCTGTTTTTT. Translated: CASSLASDTGELFF. Based on the CDR3 plus reference TRBV11-2 and TRBJ2-2, the full variable domain is EAGVAQSPRYKIIEKRQSVAFWCNPISGHATLYWYQQILGQGPKLLIQFQNNGVVDDSQLPKDRFSAERLKGVDSTLKIQPAKLEDSAVYLCASSLASDTGELFFGEGSRLTVL.

V usage is TRBV7-2 and J usage is TRBJ1-1, with TRBD1 matching 7 bases. The CDR3 runs to 15 residues. With 3 bases clipped from V and 4 bases from J, the junction kept 8 bases outside the gene matches. Germline CDR1 and CDR2: SGHTA and FQGNSA. The chain's CDR3 is CASSLYRGAVTEAFF. CDR3 in DNA: TGTGCCAGCAGCTTGTACAGGGGCGCGGTCACTGAAGCTTTCTTT.

This rearrangement joins TRBV19 to TRBJ2-2; possible D gene TRBD2, 6 bases. The CDR3 sequence is 16 residues long. V lost 4 bases and J 0 bases, leaving 12 bases between the germline ends. CDR1 LNHDA and CDR2 SQIVND come from the germline V gene (reference sequence). The CDR3 DNA reads as TGTGCCAGTAGTAAACCGGGACTGTCGAACACCGGGGAGCTGTTTTTT. Translated, it gives CASSKPGLSNTGELFF.

This clone was recorded only once. The DNA for the CDR3 is TGTGCCAGTAGTATTGGCAGCCTGGGTGAGCAGTTCTTC. The encoded protein is CASSIGSLGEQFF. The chain couples TRBV19 to TRBJ2-1; D is unclear. CDR1 and CDR2 (germline): LNHDA, SQIVND (reference sequence). The CDR3 covers 13 residues. Trimming took off 3 bases at V and 9 bases at J, with 12 bases between the two ends.

The rearrangement uses TRBV3-1 (or the pseudogene TRBV3-2) and TRBJ2-7; 9 bases are shared with TRBD2. The J segment lost 3 bases and the V segment lost 1 base, leaving 10 bases of the junction unmatched. CDR3 size: 17 residues. Germline V gives CDR1 LGHDT, CDR2 YNNKEL (reference sequence). CDR3 sequence (DNA): TGTGCCAGCAGCCAAGTTCTGACTAGCGGACACCTCTACGAGCAGTACTTC. Encoded protein: CASSQVLTSGHLYEQYF.

This clone appeared a few times. V usage is TRBV30 and J usage is TRBJ1-5; tentative D call: TRBD1 (5 bases). The CDR3 is 15 residues long. The ends were cut back, 2 bases at V and 2 bases at J, with 13 bases in the middle. CDR1 is GTSNPN, CDR2 SVGIG, per germline (reference sequence). The CDR3 bases are TGTGCCTGGAGTCATCCAGGGTCTCGCAATCAGCCCCAGCATTTT. This translates into CAWSHPGSRNQPQHF.

The V call is TRBV5-1, the J call TRBJ2-4; possible D gene TRBD2, 5 bases. In germline, CDR1 is SGHRS, CDR2 YFSETQ. Trimming cost V 0 bases and J 9 bases, with 13 bases left between them. The CDR3 has 14 amino acids. Written as DNA, the CDR3 is TGCGCCAGCAGCTTGGAAGGCCCACGGGGCATTCAGTACTTC. Its translation is CASSLEGPRGIQYF.

This chain links TRBV2 with TRBJ2-5; D is perhaps TRBD1 (5 bases). V was clipped by 6 bases and J by 6 bases, with 8 bases between them. Germline CDR1 and CDR2: SNHLY and FYNNEI. The CDR3 is 11 amino acids. CDR3 sequence (DNA): TGTGCCAGCAGAGGGGCGCAGACCCAGTACTTC. It yields the protein CASRGAQTQYF.

The chain has TRBV27 and TRBJ1-6, with 10 bases lining up with TRBD1. The CDR3 totals 16 residues. Germline-derived CDR1 and CDR2 are MNHEY and SMNVEV (reference sequence). Germline trimming cut 6 bases from V and 6 bases from J; bases unmatched to any gene: 8. The CDR3 sequence is CASSRRRDRGNSPLHF. The CDR3 DNA reads TGTGCCAGCAGCAGGCGAAGGGACAGGGGTAATTCACCCCTCCACTTT.